This T cell receptor (beta chain) is drawn from a study of CD8 T cells in Susac syndrome. CDR3 length: 14 amino acids. The V gene's germline CDR1 is LNHDA and CDR2 SQIVND (reference sequence). The germline V and J ends were trimmed by 1 base and 6 bases, with 9 bases remaining between them. FACS was used to enrich TEMRA cells, whereas the CD8+ and CD4+ T cells were obtained by negative isolation. A quantity of about 0.45 to 1 ug RNA underwent reverse transcription using random hexamers. TCRdb passed the immunoSEQ multiplex PCR reads through MiXCR, listing each CDR3 protein once. The sample carries 150,000 to 200,000 distinct CDR3 sequences, about 93% recorded once.

Sequenced: CD4+ T cells from PBMCs. V is TRBV19 and J is TRBJ2-2; D remains unclear. The sequence was collected from a human donor in good health. The chain's CDR3 is CASSIGDLSGELFF. The DNA of the CDR3 is TGTGCCAGTAGTATAGGAGACCTCTCCGGGGAGCTGTTTTTT.